These 2 T cell receptor beta chains were sequenced from one sample in a study of blood T cell repertoires in COVID-19. TCRdb's copy holds only in-frame clones and misses some; the assay was immunoSEQ multiplex PCR. The data show 250,000 to 350,000 clones, roughly 87% seen once. The specimen sequenced was PBMCs or T cells enriched from blood (not recorded which). These receptors originate from a woman aged 18-30 years who had recovered from COVID-19.

Written as DNA, the CDR3 is TGTGCCAGTAGTATCACCTACAGGGGTAGCAATCAGCCCCAGCATTTT. Its translation: CASSITYRGSNQPQHF. The chain couples TRBV19 to TRBJ1-5; 7 nucleotides agree with TRBD1. This CDR3 region has 16 residues. Germline V lookup: CDR1 LNHDA, CDR2 SQIVND (reference sequence). V was pared by 3 bases and J by 0 bases, with 5 bases of the junction left unmatched. Combining the CDR3 with reference TRBV19 and TRBJ1-5 gives the whole variable domain DGGITQSPKYLFRKEGQNVTLSCEQNLNHDAMYWYRQDPGQGLRLIYYSQIVNDFQKGDIAEGYSVSREKKESFPLTVTSAQKNPTAFYLCASSITYRGSNQPQHFGDGTRLSIL.

The rearrangement joins TRBV24-1 to TRBJ2-3; no reliable D call. Germline loops: CDR1 KGHDR, CDR2 SFDVKD. This CDR3 has 14 amino acids. Trimming shortened V by 4 bases and J by 4 bases, and 11 bases separated the two germline ends. CDR3 protein: CATSDTGPPDTQYF. The CDR3 nucleotides are TGTGCCACCAGTGACACTGGGCCTCCAGATACGCAGTATTTT.